This T cell receptor beta chain was profiled in a study of resident and recirculating memory T cells in vitiligo. General study findings and limits: TCR sequences were not conserved across biopsy sites or patients. Clonality differed among vitiligo lesions, with no unique dominant clone.

Regarding this clone: What it recognizes is unknown.

This CDR3 has 13 residues. The germline V gene has CDR1 GTSNPN and CDR2 SVGIG (reference sequence). V was pared by 1 base and J by 4 bases, with 8 bases between. Profiled with immunoSEQ multiplex PCR; TCRdb holds only in-frame clones, not every one. The top ten hold less than 5% of the sample, which has 55,000 to 75,000 clones, more than 85% seen once. V usage is TRBV30 and J usage is TRBJ1-3; possibly TRBD1 for D (5 bases). Sequences were obtained from blood. This sequence originates from a male donor with vitiligo. The DNA of the CDR3 is TGTGCCTGGAGTGGCAGACAGGGAAACACCATATATTTT. Amino acids: CAWSGRQGNTIYF.